A single sample gave rise to the 14 T cell receptor beta chains below, sequenced in a study of human CD8 memory T cell subsets. By UMI-labeled 5' RACE, the TCR beta libraries were made. TCRdb re-called the 5' RACE reads; every CDR3 protein appears as one record, without DNA. The sample is made up of 5,000 to 7,000 distinct CDR3 sequences, and the top ten hold over 15% of it. Sequencing used CD8+ T cells from PBMCs. These TCRs come from a human donor in good health.

V usage is TRBV11-2 and J usage is TRBJ1-4; TCRdb's D call of TRBD1 is untestable without DNA. The V gene's germline CDR1 is SGHAT and CDR2 FQNNGV. The CDR3 contains 16 residues. The CDR3: CASSSTLQGGGEKLFF.

The chain's CDR3 is CSSYTQGRADTQYF. The V gene is TRBV20-1, the J gene TRBJ2-3; there is no DNA to check the TCRdb D call of TRBD1. The CDR3 contains 14 residues. The V gene's germline CDR1 is DFQATT and CDR2 SNEGSKA (reference sequence).

V gene TRBV21-1 combines with J gene TRBJ1-2; TCRdb's D gene call, TRBD1, goes unchecked for lack of DNA. TRBV21-1 is a documented pseudogene. The CDR3 spans 15 residues. The CDR3 protein is CASSKRGFLDYGYTF.

The rearrangement uses TRBV3-1 and TRBJ2-1; TCRdb proposes TRBD2, but this gene call is untestable without DNA. The germline CDR1 and CDR2 sequences are LGHDT and YNNKEL (reference sequence). This CDR3 spans 18 amino acids. This CDR3 is CASSPHPGGPGGANEQFF.

This chain connects TRBV30 to TRBJ1-2; absent DNA, TCRdb's TRBD1 call cannot be checked. The CDR3 spans 13 residues. CDR1 is GTSNPN and CDR2 is SVGIG in the germline V gene (reference sequence). CDR3 amino acids: CAWSDGAVPGYTF. The full variable domain, its missing parts supplied by reference TRBV30 and TRBJ1-2, is SQTIHQWPATLVQPVGSPLSLECTVEGTSNPNLYWYRQAAGRGLQLLFYSVGIGQISSEVPQNLSASRPQDRQFILSSKKLLLSDSGFYLCAWSDGAVPGYTFGSGTRLTVV.

The chain links TRBV9 to TRBJ2-1; absent DNA, TCRdb's TRBD2 call cannot be checked. The CDR3 extends over 13 amino acids. Germline V gene sequence: CDR1 SGDLS, CDR2 YYNGEE. CDR3 loop: CASSASGYGEQFF. The whole variable domain, filled in from reference TRBV9 and TRBJ2-1, reads DSGVTQTPKHLITATGQRVTLRCSPRSGDLSVYWYQQSLDQGLQFLIQYYNGEERAKGNILERFSAQQFPDLHSELNLSSLELGDSALYFCASSASGYGEQFFGPGTRLTVL.

In terms of frequency, this clonotype is medium-sized. The chain carries TRBV19 and TRBJ1-1; TCRdb designates TRBD1, a call that cannot be tested without DNA. Germline V gene sequence: CDR1 LNHDA, CDR2 SQIVND (reference sequence). The CDR3 loop spans 17 amino acids. The CDR3 loop is CASSIEGTASINTEAFF. The variable domain in full, completed from reference TRBV19 and TRBJ1-1, reads DGGITQSPKYLFRKEGQNVTLSCEQNLNHDAMYWYRQDPGQGLRLIYYSQIVNDFQKGDIAEGYSVSREKKESFPLTVTSAQKNPTAFYLCASSIEGTASINTEAFFGQGTRLTVV.

This rearrangement joins TRBV7-2 to TRBJ1-2. CDR1 is SGHTA, CDR2 FQGNSA, per germline. There are 13 residues in the CDR3. The CDR3 region is CASSFKLNYGYTF.

Measured by frequency, this clonotype is large. The genes are TRBV10-2 and TRBJ1-1. The CDR3 is 14 amino acids. Germline assignment: CDR1 WSHSY and CDR2 SAAADI. The CDR3 region is CASSVDGMNTEAFF.

The chain has TRBV7-8 and TRBJ2-1; TCRdb's assignment of TRBD1 cannot be checked, as there is no DNA. The CDR3 totals 15 residues. The germline CDR1 and CDR2 sequences are SGHVS and FQNEAQ. The CDR3 loop reads CASSPFRQGWNEQFF.

V is TRBV30 and J is TRBJ2-1; TCRdb names TRBD1, which stays unverified in the absence of DNA. The V gene's germline CDR1 is GTSNPN and CDR2 SVGIG (reference sequence). The CDR3 has 15 amino acids. This CDR3 reads CAWSEGLGAGNEQFF.

V usage is TRBV10-2 and J usage is TRBJ2-5; TCRdb returns TRBD1, unconfirmable since there is no DNA. CDR1 WSHSY and CDR2 SAAADI come from the germline V gene. The CDR3 spans 15 residues. The CDR3 is CASSESGGSLETQYF.

The chain employs TRBV14 and TRBJ2-7; TCRdb's D call, TRBD1, is unchecked because there is no DNA. The CDR3 has 15 residues. In germline, CDR1 is SGHDN, CDR2 FVKESK. The chain's CDR3 is CASSQDRQGAREQYF.

This chain joins TRBV21-1 and TRBJ2-7; TCRdb indicates TRBD1, and absent DNA this call remains unverified. TRBV21-1 is a known pseudogene. CDR3 length equals 11 residues. The CDR3 is CASSPRTARYF.